The text below deals with one TCR beta chain. Its target is unknown. Sequencing was performed with immunoSEQ multiplex PCR; in TCRdb, only in-frame clones are kept and a portion is missing. The table has approximately 6,000 clones, 60% to 80% seen once. The sample belongs to a study of the immune and genomic landscape of osteosarcoma. For the study at large: Median age at diagnosis was 27 years, range about 5-85. Approximately 77% presented with localized disease at diagnosis.

Study results and caveats: Average productive clonality was over 0.08, with a maximum of roughly 0.3.

Osteosarcoma specimens were post-treatment primary, local recurrence and metastasis tumors from poor-prognosis patients. V shed 4 bases and J 8 bases; nucleotides not matched to a gene: 3. Germline V gives CDR1 LNHDA, CDR2 SQIVND (reference sequence). The CDR3 is 14 amino acids. This chain uses TRBV19 with TRBJ2-1; 12 nucleotides align to TRBD2. This receptor was obtained from a human donor with osteosarcoma. The sequenced sample consisted of osteosarcoma tumor tissue from the lung. This CDR3 is CASSKGLAGYEQFF. DNA for the CDR3: TGTGCCAGTAGTAAAGGACTAGCGGGATATGAGCAGTTCTTC.